The 24 T cell receptor beta chains below all came from one sample that was sequenced in a study of blood T cells in healthy people across ages. With a J-beta primer mix and a sample-barcoded 5' primer, a second PCR ran about 6 to 11 cycles. From the 5' RACE reads, TCRdb called clonotypes with MiXCR, one entry per CDR3 protein. The sample has about 280,000 distinct CDR3 sequences, 27% seen once. The sequenced sample consisted of blood. The source is a woman aged 70-85 years in good health.

The chain has TRBV20-1 and TRBJ2-1; D may match TRBD1 or TRBD2 (5 bases each). This CDR3 has 14 residues. Trimming removed 1 base at V and 7 bases at J, with 14 bases between. The germline V gene encodes CDR1 DFQATT and CDR2 SNEGSKA (reference sequence). This chain's CDR3 is CSARVHRTWNEQFF. CDR3 nucleotides: TGCAGTGCTAGAGTTCACAGGACTTGGAATGAGCAGTTCTTC.

This chain connects TRBV28 to TRBJ1-2, with a possible D match to TRBD1 (6 bases). The V gene lost 7 bases and the J gene lost 5 bases, with 17 bases spanning the gap. Per the germline V gene, CDR1 is MDHEN and CDR2 is SYDVKM. The CDR3 spans 14 residues. The CDR3 reads CASNIQGRGYGYTF. In DNA form, the CDR3 reads TGTGCCAGCAATATCCAGGGGCGAGGATATGGCTACACCTTC.

This clonotype has only a few counts. The chain joins TRBV2 to TRBJ2-3, with 9 nucleotides matching TRBD2. V was pared by 4 bases and J by 2 bases, with 4 bases of the junction left unmatched. This CDR3 has 15 amino acids. Germline CDR1 and CDR2: SNHLY and FYNNEI. CDR3 in amino acids: CASSVLAGFTDTQYF. In DNA form, the CDR3 reads TGTGCCAGCAGTGTTCTAGCGGGATTCACAGATACGCAGTATTTT.

This clonotype was counted between two and nine times. The CDR3 DNA reads TGTGCCAGCAGCTTAGGAGGGACAGGACAGCGCGGAGCTTTCTTT. It specifies CASSLGGTGQRGAFF. This rearrangement joins TRBV7-9 to TRBJ1-1; 8 nucleotides align to TRBD1. V shed 1 base, J shed 10 bases, and the junction held 11 bases outside the gene matches. The CDR3 runs to 15 residues. Per germline, CDR1 SEHNR and CDR2 FQNEAQ (reference sequence).

V gene TRBV7-6 combines with J gene TRBJ2-3; possibly TRBD2 for D (6 bases). CDR3 size: 16 residues. Trimming took off 5 bases at V and 4 bases at J, with 19 bases between the two ends. The V gene's germline CDR1 is SGHVS and CDR2 FNYEAQ. The CDR3 region is CASSGSGGTGADTQYF. CDR3 nucleotide sequence: TGTGCCAGCAGCGGGAGCGGAGGGACCGGAGCAGATACGCAGTATTTT.

This clonotype was picked up many times. The rearrangement uses TRBV24-1 and TRBJ2-7; possibly TRBD2 for D (6 bases). The CDR3 has 15 amino acids. Germline V gene data show CDR1 as KGHDR and CDR2 as SFDVKD. Trimming removed 4 bases at V and 1 base at J, with 13 bases between. CDR3 DNA sequence: TGTGCCACCAGTGACCCAAGTAGCGGATCCTACGAGCAGTACTTC. It specifies CATSDPSSGSYEQYF.

The chain recombines TRBV4-1 with TRBJ2-7, with D possibly TRBD2 on 5 matching bases. V lost 4 bases to trimming and J lost 5 bases, with 12 bases between them. The CDR3 totals 13 residues. Germline V gene data show CDR1 as MGHRA and CDR2 as YSYEKL. Written as DNA, the CDR3 is TGCGCCAGCAGCCCCACGGGGTTCCACGAGCAGTACTTC. Translating it yields CASSPTGFHEQYF.

V is TRBV20-1 and J is TRBJ2-3, with a possible D match to TRBD2 (6 bases). Germline V gene data show CDR1 as DFQATT and CDR2 as SNEGSKA (reference sequence). The CDR3 totals 15 residues. Trimming cost V 0 bases and J 0 bases, with 10 bases left between them. CDR3 nucleotides: TGCAGTGCTAGAGATGGGAGGAAAAGCACAGATACGCAGTATTTT. Translating it yields CSARDGRKSTDTQYF.

Concerning this clonotype: One end of the junction varies from germline; a read error may be responsible. The rearrangement uses TRBV9 and TRBJ2-5; TRBD2 agrees at 12 bases. The germline gives CDR1 SGDLS, CDR2 YYNGEE. This CDR3 contains 15 residues. DNA for the CDR3: TGTGCCAGCAGCGTAATGACTAGCGGGAGAGAGGAAAAGTTCTTC. Translating gives CASSVMTSGREEKFF.

This clonotype was seen a handful of times. The V call is TRBV21-1, the J call TRBJ2-1; TRBD2, as called in the table, went unchecked against the DNA. TRBV21-1 is classified as a pseudogene. The CDR3 runs to 16 residues. This CDR3 reads CASSPTRSGRPNEQFF. The CDR3 nucleotides are TGTGCCAGCAGCCCCACACGTAGCGGGAGGCCCAATGAGCAGTTCTTC.

The chain is built from TRBV3-1 and TRBJ2-2; D is uncertain. This CDR3 comprises 18 residues. Germline CDR1 LGHDT, CDR2 YNNKEL (reference sequence). V lost 0 bases and J 5 bases, leaving 19 bases between the germline ends. DNA for the CDR3: TGTGCCAGCAGCCAAGATACGCCCTCCCAACTGGGGACCGGGGAGCTGTTTTTT. It specifies CASSQDTPSQLGTGELFF.

This chain connects TRBV7-2 to TRBJ2-3; D is unclear. CDR3 length equals 14 residues. Trimming pared 5 bases from V and 3 bases from J, leaving 12 bases between. Germline assignment: CDR1 SGHTA and CDR2 FQGNSA. DNA for the CDR3: TGTGCCAGCAGCGCCGGAGACGGGACAGATACGCAGTATTTT. Translation: CASSAGDGTDTQYF.

This clonotype was observed many times. This sequence joins TRBV5-1 and TRBJ2-2; D gene uncertain. This CDR3 contains 13 residues. In germline, CDR1 is SGHRS, CDR2 YFSETQ. The ends were cut back, 4 bases at V and 2 bases at J, with 6 bases in the middle. As DNA, the CDR3 is TGCGCCAGCAGCGAAGGAAACACCGGGGAGCTGTTTTTT. It specifies CASSEGNTGELFF.

The gene calls are TRBV7-9 and TRBJ2-5, with 10 bases lining up with TRBD2. TRBJ2-1 explains the end of the DNA better; the J call may be wrong. From germline, CDR1 is SEHNR and CDR2 FQNEAQ (reference sequence). The CDR3 loop spans 14 amino acids. The chain's CDR3 is CASSATSGYNEQFF. Written as DNA, the CDR3 is TGTGCCAGCAGCGCGACTAGCGGGTACAATGAGCAGTTCTTC.

This clonotype was counted once. The chain carries TRBV5-6 and TRBJ2-2; unclear D gene. This CDR3 comprises 13 residues. V was clipped by 2 bases and J by 4 bases, with 6 bases between them. Germline CDR1 SGHDT, CDR2 YYEEEE. CDR3 sequence (DNA): TGTGCCAGCAGCTTTCCCCCCACCGGGGAGCTGTTTTTT. It is translated as CASSFPPTGELFF.

The V and J genes are TRBV2 and TRBJ2-5, with 10 bases identical to TRBD2. With the DNA end fitting TRBJ2-7 better, the J assignment may be wrong. The CDR3 spans 15 residues. Germline V gene data show CDR1 as SNHLY and CDR2 as FYNNEI. Here the CDR3 DNA reads TGTGCCAGCAGTGAAGTTGGTAGCGGGAGGTACGAGCAGTACTTC. Its protein product is CASSEVGSGRYEQYF.

The J gene is TRBJ1-2, the V gene TRBV29-1; tentative D call: TRBD1 (5 bases). Germline V gives CDR1 SQVTM, CDR2 ANQGSEA. Trimming left V 3 bases short and J 0 bases short, with 17 bases between. CDR3 size: 16 residues. CDR3 sequence: CSVDPQGGIANYGYTF. In DNA, the CDR3 is TGCAGCGTTGATCCGCAGGGTGGAATTGCTAACTATGGCTACACCTTC.

This clonotype was detected once. The J gene is TRBJ2-1, the V gene TRBV29-1, with 7 bases fitting TRBD1. Near its end, the DNA agrees better with TRBJ2-7, so the J call may be wrong. The CDR3 has 13 amino acids. Germline values: CDR1 SQVTM, CDR2 ANQGSEA. The CDR3 is CSVVTTGNYEQYF. The CDR3 region has the DNA TGCAGCGTCGTTACGACAGGGAACTACGAGCAGTACTTC.

This clonotype occurred a few times. This chain connects TRBV5-1 to TRBJ2-7; 11 nucleotides line up with TRBD2. The V gene's germline CDR1 is SGHRS and CDR2 YFSETQ. V lost 3 bases, J lost 3 bases, and 2 bases stayed unmatched. The CDR3 runs 14 residues. The CDR3 DNA reads as TGCGCCAGCAGCTCGACTAGCGGGAACTACGAGCAGTACTTC. The encoded protein is CASSSTSGNYEQYF.

This chain uses TRBV5-1 with TRBJ1-3; D not certain. There are 15 residues in the CDR3. V lost 4 bases and J 0 bases, leaving 11 bases between the germline ends. Germline-derived CDR1 and CDR2 are SGHRS and YFSETQ. The CDR3 DNA reads TGCGCCAGCAGCCTGCTCCCCAGCTCTGGAAACACCATATATTTT. This gives the protein CASSLLPSSGNTIYF. Together with reference TRBV5-1 and TRBJ1-3, the CDR3 gives the full variable domain: KAGVTQTPRYLIKTRGQQVTLSCSPISGHRSVSWYQQTPGQGLQFLFEYFSETQRNKGNFPGRFSGRQFSNSRSEMNVSTLELGDSALYLCASSLLPSSGNTIYFGEGSWLTVV.

This clonotype was seen only a few times. The chain carries TRBV15 and TRBJ2-2, with unresolved D. V was pared by 4 bases and J by 1 base, with 10 bases between. The CDR3 runs to 15 residues. The germline CDR1 and CDR2 sequences are LNHNV and YYDKDF (reference sequence). The CDR3: CATSTKARNTGELFF. The CDR3 nucleotides read TGTGCCACCAGCACCAAAGCCAGGAACACCGGGGAGCTGTTTTTT.

This clonotype has just a few counts. The J gene is TRBJ2-5, the V gene TRBV5-1; unclear D gene. Germline CDR1 SGHRS, CDR2 YFSETQ. V lost 0 bases to trimming and J lost 2 bases, with 8 bases between them. The CDR3 runs to 14 residues. CDR3 bases: TGCGCCAGCAGCTTGGGGGTGGTGCAAGAGACCCAGTACTTC. Translated, it gives CASSLGVVQETQYF.

The V and J genes are TRBV7-2 and TRBJ1-3; possibly TRBD1 for D (6 bases). Trimming left V 5 bases short and J 0 bases short, with 11 bases between. The CDR3 has 15 amino acids. Looked up from germline, CDR1 is SGHTA and CDR2 is FQGNSA. As DNA, the CDR3 is TGTGCCAGCAGCCTCCGGGGGGCCTCTGGAAACACCATATATTTT. Translated: CASSLRGASGNTIYF. The full variable domain, rest sourced from reference TRBV7-2 and TRBJ1-3, is GAGVSQSPSNKVTEKGKDVELRCDPISGHTALYWYRQSLGQGLEFLIYFQGNSAPDKSGLPSDRFSAERTGGSVSTLTIQRTQQEDSAVYLCASSLRGASGNTIYFGEGSWLTVV.

The rearrangement links TRBV11-2 to TRBJ2-5; no reliable D call. The DNA end is more similar to TRBJ2-1, so the J call may be wrong. This CDR3 has 16 residues. Germline values: CDR1 SGHAT, CDR2 FQNNGV. CDR3 DNA sequence: TGTGCCAGCAGCTTAGGTGGCAAACCACAATACAATGAGCAGTTCTTC. Translation: CASSLGGKPQYNEQFF.